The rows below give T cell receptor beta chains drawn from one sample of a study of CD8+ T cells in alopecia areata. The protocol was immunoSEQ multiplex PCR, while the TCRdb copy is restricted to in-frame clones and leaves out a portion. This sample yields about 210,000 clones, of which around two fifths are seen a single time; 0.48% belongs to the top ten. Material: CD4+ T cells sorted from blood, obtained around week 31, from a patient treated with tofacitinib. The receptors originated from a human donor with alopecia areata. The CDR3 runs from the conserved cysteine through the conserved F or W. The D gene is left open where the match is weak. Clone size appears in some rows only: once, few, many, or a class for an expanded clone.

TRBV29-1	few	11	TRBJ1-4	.	CSAGQNEKLFF	TGCAGCGCCGGACAAAATGAAAAACTGTTTTTT
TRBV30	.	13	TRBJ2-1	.	CACYRDPRNEQFF	TGTGCCTGCTACCGGGACCCCAGGAATGAGCAGTTCTTC
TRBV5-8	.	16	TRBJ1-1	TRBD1	CASTSVGWDRNTEAFF	TGTGCCAGCACCTCAGTGGGTTGGGACAGGAACACTGAAGCTTTCTTT
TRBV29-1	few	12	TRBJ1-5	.	CSVGMGKQPQHF	TGCAGCGTTGGAATGGGGAAACAGCCCCAGCATTTT
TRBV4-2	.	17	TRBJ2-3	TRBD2	CASSHPNPGRSSDTQYF	TGTGCCAGCAGCCACCCCAATCCCGGGAGGAGCTCAGATACGCAGTATTTT
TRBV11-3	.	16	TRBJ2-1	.	CASSGGGGLIYNEQFF	TGTGCCAGCAGTGGAGGGGGCGGATTAATCTACAATGAGCAGTTCTTC
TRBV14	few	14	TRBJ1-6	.	CASSQDLLNSPLHF	TGTGCCAGCAGCCAAGATCTCCTCAATTCACCCCTCCACTTT
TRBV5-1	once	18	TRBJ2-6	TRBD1	CASRARTGVSSGANVLTF	TGCGCCAGCAGAGCGAGGACAGGGGTGAGCTCTGGGGCCAACGTCCTGACTTTC
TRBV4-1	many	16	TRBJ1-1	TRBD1	CASSWRRTGLNTEAFF	TGCGCCAGCAGCTGGCGCCGGACAGGCTTGAACACTGAAGCTTTCTTT
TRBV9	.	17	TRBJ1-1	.	CASSLGTVPRSNTEAFF	TGTGCCAGCAGCCTAGGTACGGTCCCCCGGTCGAACACTGAAGCTTTCTTT
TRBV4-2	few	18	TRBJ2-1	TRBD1	CASSQDGYLGGVNNEQFF	TGTGCCAGCAGCCAAGATGGTTACCTAGGGGGCGTGAACAATGAGCAGTTCTTC
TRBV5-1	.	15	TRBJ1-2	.	CASSLALTANYGYTF	TGCGCCAGCAGCTTGGCCCTGACCGCTAACTATGGCTACACCTTC
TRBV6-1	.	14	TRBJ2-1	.	CASSGVRALGEQFF	TGTGCCAGCAGTGGAGTCCGCGCCCTGGGTGAGCAGTTCTTC
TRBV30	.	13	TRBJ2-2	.	CAWSDRAPGELFF	TGTGCCTGGAGTGACAGGGCCCCCGGGGAGCTGTTTTTT
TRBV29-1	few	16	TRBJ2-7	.	CSVVGTESFPTYEQYF	TGCAGCGTTGTCGGGACCGAGTCCTTTCCTACCTACGAGCAGTACTTC
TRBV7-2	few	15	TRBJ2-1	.	CASSLGRLSYNEQFF	TGTGCCAGCAGCTTAGGGAGGCTATCCTACAATGAGCAGTTCTTC
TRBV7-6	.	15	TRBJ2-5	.	CASSLSTQGGETQYF	TGTGCCAGCAGCTTAAGTACCCAGGGCGGGGAGACCCAGTACTTC
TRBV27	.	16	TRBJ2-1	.	CASSLGGGRAYNEQFF	TGTGCCAGCAGTTTAGGGGGTGGCCGGGCGTACAATGAGCAGTTCTTC
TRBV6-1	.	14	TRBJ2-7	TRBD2	CASKASGDSYEQYF	TGTGCCAGCAAAGCTAGCGGGGACTCCTACGAGCAGTACTTC
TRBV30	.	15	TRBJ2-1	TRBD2	CAWSPIAGAYNEQFF	TGTGCCTGGAGTCCTATAGCGGGAGCCTACAATGAGCAGTTCTTC
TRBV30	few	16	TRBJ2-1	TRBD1	CAWSTTGTGPSNEQFF	TGTGCCTGGAGTACCACCGGGACAGGACCATCCAATGAGCAGTTCTTC
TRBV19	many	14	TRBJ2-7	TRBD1	CASSLQGETYEQYF	TGTGCCAGTAGCCTACAGGGGGAGACCTACGAGCAGTACTTC
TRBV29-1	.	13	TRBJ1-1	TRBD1	CSGEQGAWTEAFF	TGCAGCGGGGAACAGGGGGCCTGGACTGAAGCTTTCTTT
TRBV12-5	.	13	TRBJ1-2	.	CASGSTVVDEHTF	TGTGCTAGTGGTTCAACGGTTGTGGACGAGCACACCTTC
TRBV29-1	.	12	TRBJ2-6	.	CSVRSGANVLTF	TGCAGCGTGCGCTCTGGGGCCAACGTCCTGACTTTC
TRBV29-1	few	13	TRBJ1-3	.	CSVAGSDGNTIYF	TGCAGCGTTGCCGGATCTGACGGAAACACCATATATTTT
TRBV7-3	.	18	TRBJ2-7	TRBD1	CASSLRSIQGQGVYEQYF	TGTGCCAGCAGCTTAAGAAGCATTCAGGGACAGGGCGTCTACGAGCAGTACTTC
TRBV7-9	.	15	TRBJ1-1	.	CASSQPLARDAEAFF	TGTGCCAGCAGCCAACCCTTAGCTAGGGACGCTGAAGCTTTCTTT
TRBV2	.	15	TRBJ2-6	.	CASSVRDTGANVLTF	TGTGCCAGCAGCGTCCGGGACACCGGGGCCAACGTCCTGACTTTC
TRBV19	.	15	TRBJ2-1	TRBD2	CASSSRAGSYNEQFF	TGTGCCAGTAGTTCTCGAGCGGGATCCTACAATGAGCAGTTCTTC
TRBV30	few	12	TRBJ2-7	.	CAWNLGTYEQYF	TGTGCCTGGAACCTGGGTACCTACGAGCAGTACTTC
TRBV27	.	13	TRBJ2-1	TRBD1	CASSLRQGREQFF	TGTGCCAGCAGTTTACGACAGGGACGCGAGCAGTTCTTC
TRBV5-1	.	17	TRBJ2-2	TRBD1	CASSLASGTGNTGELFF	TGCGCCAGCAGCTTGGCCTCCGGGACAGGGAACACCGGGGAGCTGTTTTTT
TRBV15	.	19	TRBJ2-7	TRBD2	CATSRRVQREGPSFYEQYF	TGTGCCACCAGCAGAAGAGTTCAGCGGGAGGGCCCCAGTTTCTACGAGCAGTACTTC
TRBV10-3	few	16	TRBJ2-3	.	CAISESGRASTDTQYF	TGTGCCATCAGTGAGTCGGGCAGGGCTAGCACAGATACGCAGTATTTT
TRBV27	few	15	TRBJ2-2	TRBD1	CASRPGQGKRGGLFF	TGTGCCAGCAGACCCGGACAGGGCAAGCGCGGCGGGCTGTTTTTT
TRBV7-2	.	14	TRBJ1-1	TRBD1	CASSLATGSTEAFF	TGTGCCAGCAGCTTAGCGACAGGGAGCACTGAAGCTTTCTTT
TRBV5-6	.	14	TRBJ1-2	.	CASSLDFKNYGYTF	TGTGCCAGCAGCTTGGACTTTAAAAACTATGGCTACACCTTC
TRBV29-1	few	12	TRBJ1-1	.	CSVADTYTEAFF	TGCAGCGTTGCGGACACATACACTGAAGCTTTCTTT
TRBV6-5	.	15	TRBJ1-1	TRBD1	CASSPIGQGKAEAFF	TGTGCCAGCAGCCCCATTGGACAGGGGAAGGCTGAAGCTTTCTTT
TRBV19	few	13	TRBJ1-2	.	CASSSRRGYGYTF	TGTGCCAGTAGTAGCCGGCGGGGATATGGCTACACCTTC
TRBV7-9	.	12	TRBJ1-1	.	CASSRTQNGAFF	TGTGCCAGCAGCAGGACCCAGAATGGGGCTTTCTTT
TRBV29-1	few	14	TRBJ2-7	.	CSVEVRGDPYEQYF	TGCAGCGTTGAAGTTAGAGGGGACCCCTACGAGCAGTACTTC
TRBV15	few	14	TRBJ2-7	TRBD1	CATSSGPRDRPPFF	TGTGCCACCAGCAGCGGCCCCCGGGACAGGCCTCCTTTCTTC
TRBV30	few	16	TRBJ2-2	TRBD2	CAWNRGTSLNTGELFF	TGTGCCTGGAATCGCGGGACTAGCCTTAACACCGGGGAGCTGTTTTTT
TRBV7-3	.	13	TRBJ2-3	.	CASSDAGVDTQYF	TGTGCCAGCAGCGATGCCGGCGTAGATACGCAGTATTTT
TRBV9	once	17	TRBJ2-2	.	CASSVSVQRSLTGELFF	TGTGCCAGCAGCGTATCGGTCCAGCGGAGCCTCACCGGGGAGCTGTTTTTT
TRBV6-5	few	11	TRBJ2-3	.	CASSLGTWQYF	TGTGCCAGCAGTCTCGGGACTTGGCAGTATTTT
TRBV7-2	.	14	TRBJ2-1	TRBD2	CASSPRTSEGEQFF	TGTGCCAGCAGCCCCCGGACTAGCGAAGGTGAGCAGTTCTTC
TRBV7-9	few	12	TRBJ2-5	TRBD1	CASSRTGETQYF	TGTGCCAGCAGCCGGACAGGGGAGACCCAGTACTTC
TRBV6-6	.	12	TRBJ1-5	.	CASTQGNQPQHF	TGTGCCAGCACCCAGGGAAATCAGCCCCAGCATTTT
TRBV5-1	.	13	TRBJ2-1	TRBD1	CASSLEGANEQFF	TGCGCCAGCAGCTTGGAGGGGGCCAATGAGCAGTTCTTC
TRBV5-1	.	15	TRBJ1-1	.	CASSYSRDANTEAFF	TGCGCCAGCAGCTACAGCCGGGACGCCAACACTGAAGCTTTCTTT
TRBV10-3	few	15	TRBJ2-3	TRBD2	CASSDLAGGEDTQYF	TGTGCCAGCAGTGATCTAGCGGGAGGGGAAGATACGCAGTATTTT
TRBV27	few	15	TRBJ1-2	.	CASSLYRAANYGYTF	TGTGCCAGCAGTTTATACAGGGCCGCAAACTATGGCTACACCTTC
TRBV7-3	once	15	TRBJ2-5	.	CASSRVKGSGETQYF	TGTGCCAGCAGCCGCGTAAAGGGGAGCGGAGAGACCCAGTACTTC
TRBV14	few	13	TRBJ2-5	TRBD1	CASSRGQRETQYF	TGTGCCAGCAGCAGGGGACAGCGAGAGACCCAGTACTTC